These 28 T cell receptor beta chains came from one sample sequenced in a study of shared clonotypes between healthy human individuals. TCRdb keeps only in-frame clones here, not all; method: immunoSEQ multiplex PCR. The profile shows over 2 million clones, 95% of them singletons. The sequenced sample consisted of naive CD4+ T cells sorted from blood. Subset here: CD45RA+ positively selected. The origin of the receptors is a man between 18 and 29 years old in good health.

This clone was observed a single time. The CDR3 DNA sequence: TGTGCCAGCAGCGAGACTAGCGTCGGAAATGAGCAGTTCTTC. Translated, it gives CASSETSVGNEQFF. The chain has TRBV6-1 and TRBJ2-1; TRBD2 matches 8 bases. The CDR3 sequence is 14 residues long. Germline assignment: CDR1 MNHNS and CDR2 SASEGT. V lost 6 bases and J lost 7; bases outside the gene matches: 8.

The chain joins TRBV6-6 to TRBJ1-5; no reliable D call. The CDR3 extends over 15 amino acids. Trimming removed 2 bases at V and 2 bases at J, with 10 bases between. Per the germline V gene, CDR1 is MNHNY and CDR2 is SVGAGI (reference sequence). CDR3 DNA sequence: TGTGCCAGCAGTTACGGAGGTAGGGGCAATCAGCCCCAGCATTTT. This sequence encodes CASSYGGRGNQPQHF.

The chain recombines TRBV2 with TRBJ2-2, with unresolved D. Germline values: CDR1 SNHLY, CDR2 FYNNEI. Trimming shortened V by 8 bases and J by 2 bases, and 12 bases separated the two germline ends. This CDR3 comprises 14 residues. This chain's CDR3 is CASSGGKNTGELFF. The CDR3 nucleotides read TGTGCCAGCTCGGGTGGGAAAAACACCGGGGAGCTGTTTTTT.

Here the CDR3 DNA reads TGTGCCAGCAGTCCCAGGGGGCGCCTGGAGACCCAGTACTTC. Protein product: CASSPRGRLETQYF. J is TRBJ2-5 and V is TRBV28; 8 nucleotides agree with TRBD1. Germline-derived CDR1 and CDR2 are MDHEN and SYDVKM. V gave up 5 bases and J gave up 5 bases; unmatched junction bases: 7. CDR3 size: 14 residues.

The chain combines TRBV9 with TRBJ2-2; the D gene is possibly TRBD2 (5 bases). CDR1 is SGDLS and CDR2 is YYNGEE in the germline V gene. Trimming shortened V by 4 bases and J by 0 bases, and 13 bases separated the two germline ends. This CDR3 is 16 amino acids long. The DNA of the CDR3 is TGTGCCAGCAGCCCCCGTAGCGCCTCGAACACCGGGGAGCTGTTTTTT. This gives the protein CASSPRSASNTGELFF.

The rearrangement joins TRBV6-1 to TRBJ1-2; D is uncertain. V was trimmed by 2 bases and J by 6 bases, leaving 10 bases between them. Germline CDR1 and CDR2: MNHNS and SASEGT. CDR3 size: 13 residues. CDR3 sequence: CASSERGIDGYTF. DNA of the CDR3: TGTGCCAGCAGTGAAAGAGGGATAGATGGCTACACCTTC.

This chain connects TRBV1 to TRBJ1-3. TRBV1 corresponds to a pseudogene. This CDR3 has 15 residues. This CDR3 is CTSKTGGPSGNTIYF. The CDR3 region has the DNA TGCACCAGCAAAACGGGGGGGCCCTCTGGAAACACCATATATTTT.

V gene TRBV25-1 combines with J gene TRBJ1-6; 9 nucleotides line up with TRBD1. CDR3 length equals 15 residues. Germline lookup yields CDR1 MGHDK and CDR2 SYGVNS. Losses at the gene ends were 4 bases for V and 7 bases for J; bases not matched to a gene: 5. The CDR3 sequence is CASSVTGTGNSPLHF. CDR3 nucleotide sequence: TGTGCCAGCAGTGTGACCGGGACAGGGAATTCACCCCTCCACTTT.

The J gene is TRBJ2-5, the V gene TRBV5-1, with D possibly TRBD2 on 6 matching bases. The CDR3 is made up of 21 amino acids. Germline V gene data show CDR1 as SGHRS and CDR2 as YFSETQ. Trimming removed 3 bases at V and 4 bases at J, with 34 bases between. In DNA form, the CDR3 reads TGCGCCAGCAGCTCCGGTACGGGACTCTTTGGTGATGGTTGGTTCCCAGAGACCCAGTACTTC. Encoded protein: CASSSGTGLFGDGWFPETQYF.

This clone was found once. The rearrangement joins TRBV10-3 to TRBJ1-5, with D possibly being TRBD1 (5 bases). The V gene lost 3 bases and the J gene lost 4 bases, with 16 bases spanning the gap. CDR3 length: 16 amino acids. The germline gives CDR1 ENHRY, CDR2 SYGVKD. CDR3 sequence reads: CAISDQSVAGNQPQHF. The CDR3 DNA sequence: TGTGCCATCAGTGATCAGTCGGTAGCAGGGAATCAGCCCCAGCATTTT.

The rearrangement joins TRBV7-8 to TRBJ1-4, with a possible D match to TRBD1 (6 bases). The CDR3 contains 13 residues. V dropped 1 base and J dropped 7 bases, with 7 bases sitting between them. Germline V gene sequence: CDR1 SGHVS, CDR2 FQNEAQ. CDR3 in amino acids: CASSLGTAEKLFF. The DNA of the CDR3 is TGTGCCAGCAGCTTAGGGACAGCTGAAAAACTGTTTTTT.

The V call is TRBV19, the J call TRBJ2-3, with D perhaps being TRBD1 or TRBD2 (5 bases each). This CDR3 spans 15 amino acids. Germline values: CDR1 LNHDA, CDR2 SQIVND (reference sequence). V lost 9 bases and J 2 bases, leaving 18 bases between the germline ends. Here the CDR3 DNA reads TGTGCCAGCTCCCGGGACGAAGGAAACACAGATACGCAGTATTTT. Encoded protein: CASSRDEGNTDTQYF.

The chain couples TRBV5-4 to TRBJ1-1, with TRBD1 matching 8 bases. Germline-derived CDR1 and CDR2 are SGHNT and YYREEE (reference sequence). CDR3 length: 17 amino acids. The V and J ends lost 4 bases and 1 base, in that order; junction bases with no gene match: 12. In DNA form, the CDR3 reads TGTGCCAGCAGCGACCCAACAGGGGGTAGAACGAACACTGAAGCTTTCTTT. It codes for CASSDPTGGRTNTEAFF.

The chain links TRBV5-1 to TRBJ2-5; D unclear. V gave up 2 bases and J gave up 5 bases, with 16 bases separating them. The CDR3 has 15 residues. The V gene's germline CDR1 is SGHRS and CDR2 YFSETQ. CDR3 in DNA: TGCGCCAGCAGCTTTGGGCACGCAATGTGGGAGACCCAGTACTTC. This sequence encodes CASSFGHAMWETQYF.

The rearrangement joins TRBV5-1 to TRBJ2-5; D gene ambiguous. V lost 0 bases and J lost 4, with 13 bases in between. The CDR3 is made up of 15 amino acids. Germline V gene lookup returns CDR1 SGHRS and CDR2 YFSETQ. The CDR3 DNA is TGCGCCAGCAGCTTGGAAGGGTGGAGCGCAGAGACCCAGTACTTC. Protein product: CASSLEGWSAETQYF. Combining the CDR3 with reference TRBV5-1 and TRBJ2-5 gives the whole variable domain KAGVTQTPRYLIKTRGQQVTLSCSPISGHRSVSWYQQTPGQGLQFLFEYFSETQRNKGNFPGRFSGRQFSNSRSEMNVSTLELGDSALYLCASSLEGWSAETQYFGPGTRLLVL.

This chain uses TRBV10-1 with TRBJ2-2, with D tentatively TRBD2 (6 bases). The CDR3 loop spans 13 amino acids. Trimming cost V 9 bases and J 5 bases, with 13 bases left between them. The germline V gene has CDR1 WNHNN and CDR2 SYGVQD (reference sequence). The CDR3 reads CASSGRETGELFF. CDR3 nucleotide sequence: TGCGCCAGTTCGGGACGGGAGACCGGGGAGCTGTTTTTT.

V is TRBV10-1 and J is TRBJ2-2, with 10 nucleotides matching TRBD2. Trimming took 8 bases from V and 7 from J; bases not matched to a gene: 10. Germline values: CDR1 WNHNN, CDR2 SYGVQD (reference sequence). The CDR3 spans 15 residues. CDR3 nucleotide sequence: TGCGCCAGCCTCAGCGGGAGGGCCCCCAACGGGGAGCTGTTTTTT. This encodes CASLSGRAPNGELFF.

CDR3 coding DNA: TGTGCCAGCAGCTCGACAGGGGGCATAAATGAGCAGTTCTTC. Translating it yields CASSSTGGINEQFF. The chain joins TRBV5-4 to TRBJ2-1; 10 bases align to TRBD1. Germline CDR1 is SGHNT and CDR2 is YYREEE (reference sequence). The V and J ends lost 3 bases and 7 bases, in that order; junction bases with no gene match: 4. The CDR3 runs 14 residues. The full variable domain, completed using reference TRBV5-4 and TRBJ2-1, is ETGVTQSPTHLIKTRGQQVTLRCSSQSGHNTVSWYQQALGQGPQFIFQYYREEENGRGNFPPRFSGLQFPNYSSELNVNALELDDSALYLCASSSTGGINEQFFGPGTRLTVL.

The gene calls are TRBV30 and TRBJ2-7; 13 nucleotides line up with TRBD2. Losses at the gene ends were 3 bases for V and 3 bases for J; bases not matched to a gene: 5. Germline CDR1 is GTSNPN and CDR2 is SVGIG (reference sequence). This CDR3 region has 15 residues. CDR3: CAWRTSGRASYEQYF. DNA for the CDR3: TGTGCCTGGAGAACTAGCGGGAGGGCGAGCTACGAGCAGTACTTC.

Comment on this clone: The same CDR3 arises from other DNA sequences in this sample as well. The rearrangement uses TRBV7-9 and TRBJ1-5, with D uncertain. The germline gives CDR1 SEHNR, CDR2 FQNEAQ (reference sequence). V dropped 5 bases and J dropped 2 bases, with 10 bases sitting between them. The CDR3 contains 14 residues. The CDR3 spells CASSLDSGNQPQHF. The CDR3, as DNA: TGTGCCAGCAGCCTGGACTCAGGCAATCAGCCCCAGCATTTT.

The chain has TRBV9 and TRBJ1-2; 8 bases are a match to TRBD1. The ends lost 0 bases at V and 5 bases at J; junction bases unmatched: 3. This CDR3 has 14 amino acids. CDR1 SGDLS and CDR2 YYNGEE come from the germline V gene. The chain's CDR3 is CASSVGTGLYGYTF. The CDR3 nucleotides read TGTGCCAGCAGCGTAGGGACAGGGCTTTATGGCTACACCTTC.

The chain couples TRBV5-4 to TRBJ2-1, with TRBD1 as a possible D gene (6 bases). The V end lost 0 bases, the J end lost 4 bases, and 8 bases lay between the germline ends. The germline V gene has CDR1 SGHNT and CDR2 YYREEE (reference sequence). The CDR3 is 14 residues long. The CDR3 DNA reads as TGTGCCAGCAGCTTGGAGGGGACATACAATGAGCAGTTCTTC. It translates to CASSLEGTYNEQFF.

The J gene is TRBJ2-3, the V gene TRBV6-5, with D uncertain. CDR1 MNHEY and CDR2 SVGAGI come from the germline V gene. V shed 6 bases and J shed 6 bases, with 16 bases lying between them. The CDR3 runs to 14 residues. The CDR3 protein is CASSLTFGSDTQYF. The CDR3 DNA follows: TGTGCCAGCAGCCTTACGTTTGGGTCGGATACGCAGTATTTT.

The chain links TRBV7-2 to TRBJ2-6; the D gene could be TRBD1 or TRBD2 (5 bases each). Germline assignment: CDR1 SGHTA and CDR2 FQGNSA. This CDR3 has 17 residues. Trimming took off 2 bases at V and 0 bases at J, with 11 bases between the two ends. The chain's CDR3 is CASSLRGRTSGANVLTF. CDR3 DNA sequence: TGTGCCAGCAGCTTAAGGGGACGGACCTCTGGGGCCAACGTCCTGACTTTC.

This clone was found once. The CDR3 DNA reads as TGTGCCAGCAGCCCAGGACTATCCCGTGAGCAGTTCTTC. This encodes CASSPGLSREQFF. V gene TRBV5-4 combines with J gene TRBJ2-1; tentatively, D is TRBD2 (6 bases). Trimming pared 4 bases from V and 9 bases from J, leaving 14 bases between. CDR3 length equals 13 residues. Germline V gene sequence: CDR1 SGHNT, CDR2 YYREEE (reference sequence).

The chain couples TRBV6-1 to TRBJ1-2; D is possibly TRBD1 (6 bases). CDR1 and CDR2 (germline): MNHNS, SASEGT. The CDR3 has 13 amino acids. Deletions cut 7 bases from V and 7 bases from J, with 16 bases between. CDR3 sequence reads: CASIARTDSGYTF. CDR3 DNA: TGTGCCAGCATCGCGCGGACAGACTCTGGCTACACCTTC.

V usage is TRBV7-8 and J usage is TRBJ1-2; D unresolved. CDR3 length: 16 residues. Trimming cost V 2 bases and J 7 bases, with 20 bases left between them. Germline assignment: CDR1 SGHVS and CDR2 FQNEAQ. The CDR3 loop reads CASSLSSIGRLFGYTF. CDR3 DNA sequence: TGTGCCAGCAGCTTATCATCGATAGGGAGGCTTTTTGGCTACACCTTC.

This chain connects TRBV7-6 to TRBJ2-5; D gene ambiguous. Trimming took 1 base from V and 2 from J, leaving 11 bases between them. The germline gives CDR1 SGHVS, CDR2 FNYEAQ. This CDR3 contains 15 residues. The CDR3 DNA follows: TGTGCCAGCAGCTTAGGGCAGAAATTTCAAGAGACCCAGTACTTC. Translation gives CASSLGQKFQETQYF.